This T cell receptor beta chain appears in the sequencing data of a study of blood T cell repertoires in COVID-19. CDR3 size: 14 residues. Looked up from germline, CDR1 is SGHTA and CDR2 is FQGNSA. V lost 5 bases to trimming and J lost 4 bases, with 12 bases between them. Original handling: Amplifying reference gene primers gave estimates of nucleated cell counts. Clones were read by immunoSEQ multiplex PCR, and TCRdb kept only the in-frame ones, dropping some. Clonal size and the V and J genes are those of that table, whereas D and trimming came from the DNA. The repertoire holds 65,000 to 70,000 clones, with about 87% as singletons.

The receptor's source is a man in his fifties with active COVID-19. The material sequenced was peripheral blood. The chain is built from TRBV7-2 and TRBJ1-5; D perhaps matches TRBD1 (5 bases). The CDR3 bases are TGTGCCAGCAGCCGGGGGACGGGGAATCAGCCCCAGCATTTT. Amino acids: CASSRGTGNQPQHF.